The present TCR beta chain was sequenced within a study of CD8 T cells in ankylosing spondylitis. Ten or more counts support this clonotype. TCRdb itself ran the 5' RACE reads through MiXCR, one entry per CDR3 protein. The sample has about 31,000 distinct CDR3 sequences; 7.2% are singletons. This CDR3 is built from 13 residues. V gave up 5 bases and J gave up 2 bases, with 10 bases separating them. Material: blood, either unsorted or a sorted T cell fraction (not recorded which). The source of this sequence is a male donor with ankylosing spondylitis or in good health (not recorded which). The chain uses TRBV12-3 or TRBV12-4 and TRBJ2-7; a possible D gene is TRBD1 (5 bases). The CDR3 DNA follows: TGTGCCAGCAGTATTACAGGCACCTACGAGCAGTACTTC. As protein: CASSITGTYEQYF.